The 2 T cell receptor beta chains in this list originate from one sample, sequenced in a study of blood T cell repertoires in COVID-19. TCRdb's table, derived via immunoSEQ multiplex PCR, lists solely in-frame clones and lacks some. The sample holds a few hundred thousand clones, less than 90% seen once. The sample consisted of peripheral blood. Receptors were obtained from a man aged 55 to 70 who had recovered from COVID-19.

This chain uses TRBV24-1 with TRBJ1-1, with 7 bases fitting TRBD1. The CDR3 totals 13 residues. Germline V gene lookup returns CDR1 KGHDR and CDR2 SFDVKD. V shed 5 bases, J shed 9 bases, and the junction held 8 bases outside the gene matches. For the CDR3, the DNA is TGTGCCACCAGTGTTGGAGGGGGCGAGAAAGCTTTCTTT. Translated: CATSVGGGEKAFF.

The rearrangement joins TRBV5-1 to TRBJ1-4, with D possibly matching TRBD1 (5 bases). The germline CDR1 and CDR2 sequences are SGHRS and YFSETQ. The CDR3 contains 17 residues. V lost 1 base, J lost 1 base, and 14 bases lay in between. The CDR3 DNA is TGCGCCAGCAGCTTGTTTGCCCAGGGTGGAACTAATGAAAAACTGTTTTTT. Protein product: CASSLFAQGGTNEKLFF.